A selection of T cell receptor beta chains follows, all from one sample in a study of identical twins. TCRdb redid the calling of the 5' RACE reads with MiXCR, one entry per CDR3 protein. The data contain 200,000 to 300,000 distinct CDR3 sequences, roughly 7% of them seen just once; the ten biggest clones take up 3.5% to 4%. These same records also appear under a second study, on yellow fever vaccine responses in identical twins.

Sequencing input: memory (CD45RO+) T cells sorted from blood. These receptors originate from a woman younger than 30 in good health. Both conserved end residues are part of each CDR3. D genes are given only for firm matches. Clone size appears in some rows only: once, few, many, or a class for an expanded clone.

J gene,clone size,D gene,V gene,CDR3 protein,CDR3 DNA
TRBJ2-5,few,-,TRBV7-7,CASSSTSGEQETQYF,TGTGCCAGCAGCTCCACATCGGGAGAGCAAGAGACCCAGTACTTC
TRBJ2-1,-,TRBD2,TRBV27,CASSSLTSGMSSYNEQFF,TGTGCCAGCAGTTCACTAACTAGCGGGATGTCCTCCTACAATGAGCAGTTCTTC
TRBJ2-5,few,-,TRBV2,CASRSDPQETQYF,TGTGCCAGCAGGTCGGACCCCCAAGAGACCCAGTACTTC
TRBJ2-3,-,TRBD2,TRBV14,CASSHRLALSTDTQYF,TGTGCCAGCAGCCACCGACTAGCACTTAGCACAGATACGCAGTATTTT
TRBJ1-1,-,-,TRBV20-1,CSARYREDITEAFF,TGCAGTGCTAGGTACAGGGAGGATATCACTGAAGCTTTCTTT
TRBJ1-2,-,-,TRBV20-1,CSARASSDGYGYTF,TGCAGTGCTAGGGCTTCGTCCGACGGCTATGGCTACACCTTC
TRBJ2-1,many,-,TRBV5-1,CASSLEPGSYNEQFF,TGCGCCAGCAGCTTGGAACCCGGGTCCTACAATGAGCAGTTCTTC
TRBJ2-7,few,TRBD2,TRBV7-3,CASSLGLADPYEQYF,TGTGCCAGCAGCTTGGGACTAGCGGACCCCTACGAGCAGTACTTC
TRBJ2-1,many,TRBD1,TRBV12-3/TRBV12-4,CASSGEGTAPYNEQFF,TGTGCCAGCTCCGGCGAAGGGACAGCCCCCTACAATGAGCAGTTCTTC
TRBJ1-1,many,-,TRBV18,CASSPPKGANTEAFF,TGTGCCAGCTCACCACCGAAGGGTGCGAACACTGAAGCTTTCTTT
TRBJ2-2,few,TRBD2,TRBV12-3/TRBV12-4,CASSGRESTGELFF,TGTGCCAGCAGTGGGCGGGAGAGCACCGGGGAGCTGTTTTTT
TRBJ1-1,-,-,TRBV6-5,CASSYRTELNTEAFF,TGTGCCAGCAGTTACAGGACCGAGCTGAACACTGAAGCTTTCTTT
TRBJ1-1,many,-,TRBV4-2,CASSQDWGGNTEAFF,TGTGCCAGCAGCCAAGATTGGGGGGGAAACACTGAAGCTTTCTTT
TRBJ2-3,-,-,TRBV15,CATSLSGKDTQYF,TGTGCCACCAGCTTATCTGGCAAAGATACGCAGTATTTT
TRBJ1-2,-,-,TRBV6-2/TRBV6-3,CASSGGVSPSYGYTF,TGTGCCAGCAGTGGAGGAGTATCCCCTTCCTATGGCTACACCTTC
TRBJ2-2,-,-,TRBV11-2,CASRGHGELFF,TGTGCCAGCAGAGGCCACGGGGAGCTGTTTTTT
TRBJ2-5,many,-,TRBV6-1,CASGRGAGETQYF,TGTGCCAGCGGACGGGGGGCTGGGGAGACCCAGTACTTC
TRBJ2-1,many,-,TRBV12-3/TRBV12-4,CASSSIGEQFF,TGTGCCAGCAGTTCAATAGGCGAGCAGTTCTTC
TRBJ2-1,many,TRBD1,TRBV29-1,CSVYQGASYNEQFF,TGCAGCGTATACCAGGGGGCCTCCTACAATGAGCAGTTCTTC
TRBJ2-3,-,TRBD2,TRBV11-1,CASSPQGGLAIPSDTQYF,TGTGCCAGCAGCCCTCAAGGGGGACTAGCGATTCCCTCAGATACGCAGTATTTT
TRBJ2-4,few,-,TRBV5-1,CASSLDPTLAKNIQYF,TGCGCCAGCAGCTTGGACCCCACGCTAGCCAAAAACATTCAGTACTTC
TRBJ1-2,-,-,TRBV14,CASSQDRTAGGYTF,TGTGCCAGCAGCCAAGATAGAACAGCTGGGGGCTACACCTTC
TRBJ2-1,many,-,TRBV12-3/TRBV12-4,CASSLVGGGGRYNEQFF,TGTGCCAGCAGTTTAGTCGGTGGAGGGGGCCGGTACAATGAGCAGTTCTTC
TRBJ2-5,many,-,TRBV14,CASSQSRGGAETQYF,TGTGCCAGCAGCCAAAGCAGGGGTGGGGCAGAGACCCAGTACTTC
TRBJ2-1,few,TRBD2,TRBV9,CASSVATSAGTLGQFF,TGTGCCAGCAGCGTAGCAACTAGCGCAGGTACCTTGGGGCAGTTCTTC
TRBJ2-5,many,-,TRBV2,CASSLRTMQETQYF,TGTGCCAGCAGCCTCAGGACTATGCAAGAGACCCAGTACTTC
TRBJ2-1,-,TRBD2,TRBV4-2,CASSQEAGGSYNEQFF,TGTGCCAGCAGCCAAGAGGCGGGGGGCTCCTACAATGAGCAGTTCTTC
TRBJ2-7,few,TRBD2,TRBV20-1,CSAGTSGGTYEQYF,TGCAGTGCGGGTACTAGCGGGGGCACCTACGAGCAGTACTTC
TRBJ2-1,few,-,TRBV28,CASRPQGSYNEQFF,TGTGCCAGCAGACCTCAGGGATCCTACAATGAGCAGTTCTTC
TRBJ1-5,many,-,TRBV20-1,CSAQDSQDQPQHF,TGCAGTGCCCAAGACAGCCAGGATCAGCCCCAGCATTTT
TRBJ2-7,-,TRBD1,TRBV12-3/TRBV12-4,CASSSGTGGRYEQYF,TGTGCCAGCAGTTCAGGGACAGGGGGCAGATACGAGCAGTACTTC
TRBJ1-2,few,-,TRBV2,CASSVQARGYTF,TGTGCCAGCAGTGTGCAGGCGCGCGGCTACACCTTC
TRBJ2-6,-,TRBD1,TRBV18,CASSPPQGSGANVLTF,TGTGCCAGCTCACCTCCACAGGGGTCCGGGGCCAACGTCCTGACTTTC
TRBJ2-7,-,TRBD2,TRBV6-1,CASRVTSGRSYEQYF,TGTGCCAGCAGAGTAACTAGCGGGAGGTCCTACGAGCAGTACTTC
TRBJ2-1,-,-,TRBV7-8,CASSFWGGGPYNEQFF,TGTGCCAGCAGCTTCTGGGGGGGGGGCCCCTACAATGAGCAGTTCTTC
TRBJ2-2,few,TRBD1,TRBV6-5,CASSSHRGYAGELFF,TGTGCCAGCAGTTCCCACAGGGGTTATGCCGGGGAGCTGTTTTTT